The 15 T cell receptor beta chains below come from one sample, sequenced in a study of cytomegalovirus exposure and HLA in healthy donors. PCR employed 60 Vbeta and 13 Jbeta primers. Data came from immunoSEQ multiplex PCR; TCRdb stores just in-frame clones and leaves some out. The repertoire includes about 140,000 clones, 73% of them detected once, and 1% to 1.5% sits in the top ten. Specimen: PBMCs. These receptor sequences come from a middle-aged woman in good health and CMV-seronegative.

The chain couples TRBV15 to TRBJ2-1; 12 positions agree with TRBD1. With 0 bases clipped from V and 10 bases from J, the junction kept 7 bases outside the gene matches. The CDR3 covers 16 residues. Germline CDR1 LNHNV, CDR2 YYDKDF (reference sequence). CDR3 bases: TGTGCCACCAGCAGAGACACCGGGACAGGGGGCTGGGAGCAGTTCTTC. It yields the protein CATSRDTGTGGWEQFF.

This chain links TRBV27 with TRBJ1-2; 11 bases fit TRBD1. Germline V gives CDR1 MNHEY, CDR2 SMNVEV (reference sequence). The CDR3 spans 17 residues. After removal of 5 bases from V and 4 bases from J, the junction contained 12 bases not matched to a gene. CDR3 in amino acids: CASSVTGQGVYLYGYTF. The CDR3 DNA is TGTGCCAGCAGTGTTACGGGACAGGGGGTGTATCTCTATGGCTACACCTTC.

The J gene is TRBJ2-1, the V gene TRBV10-2, with a tentative D call TRBD2 (6 bases). V shed 6 bases and J shed 4 bases, with 13 bases lying between them. This CDR3 is built from 14 residues. The V gene's germline CDR1 is WSHSY and CDR2 SAAADI. CDR3 DNA sequence: TGCGCCAGCAGCCCTGAGCGGGTTTACAATGAGCAGTTCTTC. As protein: CASSPERVYNEQFF.

The chain recombines TRBV10-3 with TRBJ1-2; 7 nucleotides match TRBD1. In germline, CDR1 is ENHRY, CDR2 SYGVKD. V trimming: 5 bases; J trimming: 1 base; junction bases outside the gene matches: 4. The CDR3 contains 14 residues. CDR3 coding DNA: TGTGCCATCAGTAAGGGACAGAATAACTATGGCTACACCTTC. Its translation is CAISKGQNNYGYTF.

The chain links TRBV4-3 to TRBJ1-3, with a possible D match to TRBD1 (6 bases). Germline V gene sequence: CDR1 LGHNA, CDR2 YSLEER. V was pared by 0 bases and J by 2 bases, with 17 bases between. The CDR3 runs 18 residues. CDR3 loop: CASSQDHGRGSPGNTIYF. DNA of the CDR3: TGCGCCAGCAGCCAAGATCATGGTAGGGGGTCCCCTGGAAACACCATATATTTT.

The chain is built from TRBV5-1 and TRBJ1-4, with D perhaps matching TRBD1 (6 bases). V lost 4 bases to trimming and J lost 7 bases, with 14 bases between them. Germline CDR1 and CDR2: SGHRS and YFSETQ. The CDR3 is 14 amino acids. The CDR3 spells CASSVQGSGEKLFF. The DNA for the CDR3 is TGCGCCAGCAGCGTACAGGGAAGTGGTGAAAAACTGTTTTTT.

The rearrangement links TRBV7-3 to TRBJ2-1; D is unclear. Germline V gene sequence: CDR1 SGHTA, CDR2 FQGTGA. The CDR3 runs to 15 residues. V was clipped by 2 bases and J by 2 bases, with 10 bases between them. The CDR3 reads CASSLGSATYNEQFF. The CDR3 DNA sequence: TGTGCCAGCAGCTTAGGGTCAGCGACCTACAATGAGCAGTTCTTC.

This clone has a single count. This rearrangement joins TRBV7-6 to TRBJ1-6, with a possible D match to TRBD1 (6 bases). The V gene lost 4 bases and the J gene lost 8 bases, with 15 bases spanning the gap. CDR1 and CDR2 (germline): SGHVS, FNYEAQ. The CDR3 runs 15 residues. CDR3 sequence reads: CASSSRPGQDSPLHF. The CDR3 DNA is TGTGCCAGCAGCTCCCGTCCGGGACAAGATTCACCCCTCCACTTT.

The rearrangement uses TRBV28 and TRBJ1-2; 7 bases line up with TRBD1. Trimming at V came to 5 bases and at J to 14 bases, leaving 17 bases not matched to a gene. This CDR3 is 14 amino acids long. Germline CDR1 and CDR2: MDHEN and SYDVKM. The CDR3 sequence: CASSPGQLLRERTF. CDR3 nucleotides: TGTGCCAGCAGTCCGGGACAGCTTTTGAGGGAGAGGACCTTC.

The J gene is TRBJ2-7, the V gene TRBV5-1; TRBD2 is a possible D gene (5 bases). The germline gives CDR1 SGHRS, CDR2 YFSETQ. The V end was cut by 1 base, the J end by 1 base, with 21 bases between. This CDR3 contains 18 residues. Written as DNA, the CDR3 is TGCGCCAGCAGCTTGTTTGGGCAGACTAAACAGCTTTCCTACGAGCAGTACTTC. Encoded protein: CASSLFGQTKQLSYEQYF.

This chain uses TRBV5-1 with TRBJ2-2; perhaps TRBD2 as D (5 bases). From germline, CDR1 is SGHRS and CDR2 YFSETQ. The CDR3 length is 18 residues. V lost 0 bases and J 5 bases, leaving 20 bases between the germline ends. As DNA, the CDR3 is TGCGCCAGCAGCTTGGTTCCAGGAGGCTTTAGGGTTACCGGGGAGCTGTTTTTT. Amino acid sequence: CASSLVPGGFRVTGELFF.

To note about this clone: The sample holds other DNA sequences that translate to the same CDR3. V is TRBV13 and J is TRBJ2-5; D gene uncertain. The germline CDR1 and CDR2 sequences are PRHDT and FYEKMQ (reference sequence). There are 14 residues in the CDR3. Trimming shortened V by 3 bases and J by 0 bases, and 8 bases separated the two germline ends. The CDR3 DNA sequence: TGTGCCAGCAGCTTGGGCCCGTACCAAGAGACCCAGTACTTC. This sequence encodes CASSLGPYQETQYF.

In DNA form, the CDR3 reads TGTGCCAGCAGTTACTCTGGGGGCCCCGACACCGGGGAGCTGTTTTTT. This encodes CASSYSGGPDTGELFF. The rearrangement uses TRBV6-5 and TRBJ2-2; TRBD1 is a possible D gene (6 bases). The V gene lost 0 bases and the J gene lost 3 bases, with 11 bases spanning the gap. Germline CDR1 reads MNHEY; CDR2 reads SVGAGI. The CDR3 extends over 16 amino acids.

The chain is built from TRBV7-9 and TRBJ1-1, with TRBD1 identical over 12 bases. V trimming: 1 base; J trimming: 0 bases; junction bases outside the gene matches: 6. The length of the CDR3 is 18 residues. CDR1 is SEHNR and CDR2 is FQNEAQ in the germline V gene (reference sequence). The CDR3 sequence is CASSLGTGQGAMNTEAFF. The CDR3 DNA reads as TGTGCCAGCAGCTTAGGAACGGGACAGGGGGCAATGAACACTGAAGCTTTCTTT. Drawing the rest from reference TRBV7-9 and TRBJ1-1, the complete variable domain is DTGVSQNPRHKITKRGQNVTFRCDPISEHNRLYWYRQTLGQGPEFLTYFQNEAQLEKSRLLSDRFSAERPKGSFSTLEIQRTEQGDSAMYLCASSLGTGQGAMNTEAFFGQGTRLTVV.

This clone was observed a few times. One end of the junction fails to match germline, which may point to a read error. This chain uses TRBV4-1 with TRBJ1-4; D remains ambiguous. Per the germline V gene, CDR1 is MGHRA and CDR2 is YSYEKL. The CDR3 has 15 residues. For the CDR3, the DNA is TGCGCCAGCAGTCAAGATCCGGGGATCGGTGAAAAACTGTTTTTT. It specifies CASSQDPGIGEKLFF.